The clone carrying this T cell receptor (beta chain) was recorded many times. The antigen remains undetermined. The data were obtained in a study of CD8+CD57+ T cells in acquired aplastic anemia. Study-level findings and limits: Twenty-nine CD8+ CDR3 sequences were shared between patients and controls.

The CDR3 is made up of 17 amino acids. The V gene's germline CDR1 is SGHTA and CDR2 FQGNSA. Trimming took off 7 bases at V and 1 base at J, with 22 bases between the two ends. The template used for profiling TCR beta VDJ and CDR3 was genomic DNA. TCRdb re-called the reads with MiXCR, one entry per CDR3 protein. Found here are roughly 190,000 distinct CDR3 sequences, less than 70% of them singletons; the top ten hold roughly 15%. V usage is TRBV7-2 and J usage is TRBJ1-1; D is perhaps TRBD1 (5 bases). The TCR comes from a human donor in good health, serving as a control. Sequenced sample: sorted CD4+, CD8+, or CD8+CD57+ T cells (not recorded which) from PBMCs. CDR3 region: CASTSAGQGRENTEAFF. CDR3 DNA: TGTGCCAGCACCTCTGCGGGTCAGGGAAGGGAGAACACTGAAGCTTTCTTT.